This entry lists 30 T cell receptor beta chains sequenced from one sample in a study of CD8 T cells in ankylosing spondylitis. TCRdb analysed the 5' RACE reads with MiXCR anew, one entry per CDR3 protein. Counted here are more than 300,000 distinct CDR3 sequences, roughly 10% occurring once; the ten biggest clones make up about 10%. The sample consisted of blood, either unsorted or a sorted T cell fraction (not recorded which). The receptors shown here come from a female donor with ankylosing spondylitis or in good health (not recorded which).

In this sample, this clonotype turned up many times. The chain has TRBV5-6 and TRBJ2-2; tentatively, D is TRBD1 (6 bases). Trimming left V 3 bases short and J 6 bases short, with 12 bases between. This CDR3 region has 14 residues. Germline V gene lookup returns CDR1 SGHDT and CDR2 YYEEEE. The CDR3 DNA reads as TGTGCCAGCAGCTGGGGGACACTTTCCGGGGAGCTGTTTTTT. It codes for CASSWGTLSGELFF.

This clonotype was seen at least ten times. The chain has TRBV28 and TRBJ1-3; tentative D call: TRBD1 (5 bases). V lost 0 bases to trimming and J lost 4 bases, with 10 bases between them. CDR3 length: 15 residues. Germline V gene sequence: CDR1 MDHEN, CDR2 SYDVKM. The CDR3 here is CASSLWRGGGNTIYF. CDR3 nucleotide sequence: TGTGCCAGCAGTTTATGGAGGGGAGGGGGAAACACCATATATTTT.

This clonotype was seen at least ten times. This CDR3 reads CSARQGEGALYGYTF. CDR3 DNA sequence: TGCAGTGCTAGACAAGGAGAGGGGGCCCTCTATGGCTACACCTTC. The chain employs TRBV20-1 and TRBJ1-2; TRBD1 matches 7 bases. Germline CDR1 reads DFQATT; CDR2 reads SNEGSKA (reference sequence). This CDR3 has 15 amino acids. After removal of 2 bases from V and 4 bases from J, the junction contained 10 bases not matched to a gene.

This clonotype was detected many times. This chain connects TRBV9 to TRBJ2-1; maybe TRBD1 (6 bases). Trimming left V 2 bases short and J 4 bases short, with 13 bases between. The germline CDR1 and CDR2 sequences are SGDLS and YYNGEE. CDR3 length: 15 residues. DNA for the CDR3: TGTGCCAGCAGCGTCGGACAGAGCTATTACAATGAGCAGTTCTTC. Its protein product is CASSVGQSYYNEQFF.

The chain combines TRBV3-1 with TRBJ2-2; the match to TRBD1 covers 7 bases. V gave up 1 base and J gave up 5 bases; unmatched junction bases: 7. Germline assignment: CDR1 LGHDT and CDR2 YNNKEL (reference sequence). The CDR3 sequence is 16 residues long. The CDR3 sequence: CASSQGGPQGTGELFF. CDR3 sequence (DNA): TGTGCCAGCAGCCAAGGTGGCCCACAGGGGACCGGGGAGCTGTTTTTT. Full variable domain (missing parts from reference TRBV3-1 and TRBJ2-2): DTAVSQTPKYLVTQMGNDKSIKCEQNLGHDTMYWYKQDSKKFLKIMFSYNNKELIINETVPNRFSPKSPDKAHLNLHINSLELGDSAVYFCASSQGGPQGTGELFFGEGSRLTVL.

The chain links TRBV20-1 to TRBJ2-2; D call uncertain. The CDR3 contains 13 residues. V lost 1 base to trimming and J lost 7 bases, with 10 bases between them. Per germline, CDR1 DFQATT and CDR2 SNEGSKA (reference sequence). The CDR3 sequence is CSARVLGIGELFF. CDR3 bases: TGCAGTGCTAGAGTTCTAGGTATCGGGGAGCTGTTTTTT.

This clonotype was counted ten times or more. The genes are TRBV20-1 and TRBJ2-7; D might be TRBD1 or TRBD2, each matching 6 bases. Germline loops: CDR1 DFQATT, CDR2 SNEGSKA (reference sequence). The V and J ends lost 4 bases and 2 bases respectively, with 15 bases between them. This CDR3 spans 14 amino acids. DNA of the CDR3: TGCAGTGCTAACCCGGGGGCCGCAGCCTACGAGCAGTACTTC. Translation: CSANPGAAAYEQYF.

This clonotype was counted a few times. The chain carries TRBV11-2 and TRBJ2-1; 11 bases map to TRBD2. Germline V gene lookup returns CDR1 SGHAT and CDR2 FQNNGV. With 0 bases clipped from V and 3 bases from J, the junction kept 4 bases outside the gene matches. CDR3 length equals 17 residues. CDR3 residues: CASSLDLLAGDYNEQFF. The CDR3 DNA follows: TGTGCCAGCAGCTTAGATTTACTAGCGGGAGACTACAATGAGCAGTTCTTC.

In DNA, the CDR3 is TGTGCCAGCAGCTTGGCACTATTTAGCCTTGACTATGGCTACACCTTC. It encodes CASSLALFSLDYGYTF. This sequence joins TRBV5-5 and TRBJ1-2; D not resolved. This CDR3 comprises 16 residues. Germline CDR1 reads SGHKS; CDR2 reads YYEKEE (reference sequence). The ends were cut back, 0 bases at V and 3 bases at J, with 15 bases in the middle.

This clonotype has only a few counts. The chain links TRBV3-1 to TRBJ2-5; the D gene is possibly TRBD2 (5 bases). Trimming took 0 bases from V and 7 from J, leaving 9 bases between them. The CDR3 runs 13 residues. Germline V gene lookup returns CDR1 LGHDT and CDR2 YNNKEL (reference sequence). DNA for the CDR3: TGTGCCAGCAGCCAAGAACCAGAGGGGACCCAGTACTTC. Its protein is CASSQEPEGTQYF.

This clonotype has a count of ten or more. The chain uses TRBV12-3 or TRBV12-4 and TRBJ2-7, with D unresolved. This CDR3 is 13 amino acids long. The ends were cut back, 3 bases at V and 1 base at J, with 7 bases in the middle. The CDR3 bases are TGTGCCAGCAGTTTTGGGCGATCCTACGAGCAGTACTTC. This sequence encodes CASSFGRSYEQYF.

The table lists this clonotype with many counts. The V gene is TRBV27, the J gene TRBJ1-1; D gene ambiguous. The germline V gene encodes CDR1 MNHEY and CDR2 SMNVEV (reference sequence). There are 11 residues in the CDR3. Deletions cut 6 bases from V and 7 bases from J, with 9 bases between. The CDR3 here is CASRGGSEAFF. CDR3 bases: TGTGCCAGCAGGGGCGGGAGTGAAGCTTTCTTT.

This sequence joins TRBV7-2 and TRBJ1-2; perhaps TRBD1 as D (6 bases). The V and J ends lost 4 bases and 5 bases respectively, with 14 bases between them. Germline V gives CDR1 SGHTA, CDR2 FQGNSA. The CDR3 runs to 14 residues. CDR3 DNA: TGTGCCAGCAGCTCCTACAGGGATCGGTATGGCTACACCTTC. Amino acids: CASSSYRDRYGYTF.

This clonotype occurred many times. This chain joins TRBV3-1 and TRBJ2-5; D is unclear. The CDR3 contains 16 residues. Trimming cost V 1 base and J 0 bases, with 12 bases left between them. CDR1 and CDR2 (germline): LGHDT, YNNKEL (reference sequence). The CDR3 sequence is CASSQVRAENQETQYF. The CDR3 DNA reads as TGTGCCAGCAGCCAAGTCCGGGCGGAGAACCAAGAGACCCAGTACTTC.

This clonotype has at least ten counts. V is TRBV2 and J is TRBJ1-1, with a possible D match to TRBD1 (6 bases). This CDR3 has 13 residues. Germline loops: CDR1 SNHLY, CDR2 FYNNEI. V was shortened by 9 bases and J by 4 bases, with 15 bases between the two germline ends. DNA for the CDR3: TGTGCCAGGTTTAAGGGGGGAGGCACTGAAGCTTTCTTT. This codes for CARFKGGGTEAFF. Looking up the rest from reference TRBV2 and TRBJ1-1 gives the full variable domain: EPEVTQTPSHQVTQMGQEVILRCVPISNHLYFYWYRQILGQKVEFLVSFYNNEISEKSEIFDDQFSVERPDGSNFTLKIRSTKLEDSAMYFCARFKGGGTEAFFGQGTRLTVV.

The chain combines TRBV6-2 or TRBV6-3 with TRBJ1-1; weak D call: TRBD1 (5 bases). The germline V gene has CDR1 MNHEY and CDR2 SVGEGT. This CDR3 is 13 amino acids long. V lost 10 bases and J 6 bases, leaving 18 bases between the germline ends. This CDR3 is CATSSKGVAEAFF. Here the CDR3 DNA reads TGTGCCACCTCCTCAAAAGGGGTCGCTGAAGCTTTCTTT.

This clonotype was recorded many times. This chain joins TRBV20-1 and TRBJ2-3; 7 bases align to TRBD1. The V segment lost 1 base and the J segment 1 base; nucleotides outside the gene matches: 2. CDR1 is DFQATT, CDR2 SNEGSKA, per germline (reference sequence). The CDR3 sequence is 14 residues long. The CDR3 coding sequence is TGCAGTGCTAGAGCAGGGGGAGGCACAGATACGCAGTATTTT. It yields the protein CSARAGGGTDTQYF.

The table lists this clonotype with many counts. V and J are TRBV7-2 and TRBJ2-2; perhaps TRBD1 as D (5 bases). There are 15 residues in the CDR3. Per the germline V gene, CDR1 is SGHTA and CDR2 is FQGNSA. With 5 bases removed from V and 6 bases from J, the gap between germline ends came to 16 bases. The CDR3 DNA follows: TGTGCCAGCAGCAAACAGGTTCCGATTGCCGGGGAGCTGTTTTTT. It is translated as CASSKQVPIAGELFF. The variable domain in full, with the rest retrieved from reference TRBV7-2 and TRBJ2-2, is GAGVSQSPSNKVTEKGKDVELRCDPISGHTALYWYRQSLGQGLEFLIYFQGNSAPDKSGLPSDRFSAERTGGSVSTLTIQRTQQEDSAVYLCASSKQVPIAGELFFGEGSRLTVL.

The genes are TRBV7-2 and TRBJ2-1, with 8 bases identical to TRBD2. CDR1 SGHTA and CDR2 FQGNSA come from the germline V gene. The CDR3 extends over 15 amino acids. V gave up 2 bases and J gave up 7 bases; unmatched junction bases: 7. The CDR3 reads CASSLFSGGPNEQFF. The CDR3 coding sequence is TGTGCCAGCAGCTTATTCTCGGGAGGGCCGAATGAGCAGTTCTTC.

The table lists this clonotype with many counts. The germline gene is not matched at one end of the junction; a read error may be the cause. This chain joins TRBV20-1 and TRBJ2-1; possibly TRBD2 for D (6 bases). Germline loops: CDR1 DFQATT, CDR2 SNEGSKA (reference sequence). The CDR3 is 16 amino acids. As DNA, the CDR3 is TGCAGGGCTAATCCGGGACTCCTAAGCTCCTACAATGAGCAGTTCTTC. This translates into CRANPGLLSSYNEQFF.

In this sample, this clonotype turned up many times. This chain uses TRBV18 with TRBJ2-1, with TRBD2 matching 11 bases. Germline values: CDR1 KGHSH, CDR2 LQKENI. This CDR3 is 16 amino acids long. V lost 4 bases and J lost 2; bases outside the gene matches: 4. CDR3 protein: CASSLGTSGTYNEQFF. In DNA, the CDR3 is TGTGCCAGCTCACTCGGGACTAGCGGAACCTACAATGAGCAGTTCTTC.

This clonotype has a count of ten or more. The V and J genes are TRBV5-1 and TRBJ2-7; maybe TRBD1 (6 bases). Germline CDR1 SGHRS, CDR2 YFSETQ. CDR3 length: 13 residues. V lost 0 bases and J lost 6, with 10 bases in between. The CDR3 region is CASSLAGTLEQYF. The CDR3 nucleotides read TGCGCCAGCAGCTTGGCAGGGACACTCGAGCAGTACTTC.

CDR3 amino acids: CAWSVEGAPWTQYF. CDR3 DNA sequence: TGTGCCTGGAGTGTAGAGGGGGCCCCATGGACCCAGTACTTC. The chain carries TRBV30 and TRBJ2-5; 7 bases match TRBD1. The CDR3 length is 14 residues. Germline V lookup: CDR1 GTSNPN, CDR2 SVGIG (reference sequence). V was clipped by 0 bases and J by 7 bases; unmatched bases: 8.

This clonotype has ten or more counts. This chain links TRBV20-1 with TRBJ1-5; D call uncertain. The V and J ends lost 6 bases and 0 bases respectively, with 9 bases between them. Germline-derived CDR1 and CDR2 are DFQATT and SNEGSKA (reference sequence). The CDR3 contains 13 residues. In nucleotides, the CDR3 is TGCAGTGCCGCCGATCTTAGCAATCAGCCCCAGCATTTT. Translating it yields CSAADLSNQPQHF.

In the case of this clonotype: This may come from a read error, since a much larger clone is one base off. The J gene is TRBJ2-3, the V gene TRBV4-3, with 12 nucleotides matching TRBD2. In germline, CDR1 is LGHNA, CDR2 YSLEER. The CDR3 runs 15 residues. In DNA form, the CDR3 reads TGCGCCGGCAGCCCGGAGACTAGCGGGAGAGGGACGCAGTATTTT. It codes for CAGSPETSGRGTQYF.

This clonotype was seen many times. This chain joins TRBV28 and TRBJ1-5; tentatively, D is TRBD1 (5 bases). This CDR3 is 12 amino acids long. V gave up 11 bases and J gave up 1 base, with 9 bases separating them. Germline V gene data show CDR1 as MDHEN and CDR2 as SYDVKM. The CDR3 nucleotides are TGTGCCGGGGGGAGGAGCAATCAGCCCCAGCATTTT. It translates to CAGGRSNQPQHF.

This clonotype was recorded at least ten times. This sequence joins TRBV28 and TRBJ2-4; 11 bases match TRBD2. V lost 1 base and J lost 4; bases outside the gene matches: 3. Germline CDR1 and CDR2: MDHEN and SYDVKM. This CDR3 is built from 16 residues. The DNA of the CDR3 is TGTGCCAGCAGTTTATCAGTAGCGGGGGGGAAAAACATTCAGTACTTC. It yields the protein CASSLSVAGGKNIQYF.

This clonotype has ten or more counts. The J gene is TRBJ2-1, the V gene TRBV20-1; D possibly corresponds to TRBD1 (6 bases). Germline V gives CDR1 DFQATT, CDR2 SNEGSKA (reference sequence). V shed 3 bases and J shed 4 bases, with 13 bases lying between them. This CDR3 comprises 14 residues. CDR3 loop: CSASPRDMYNEQFF. The CDR3 DNA follows: TGCAGTGCTAGTCCCCGGGACATGTACAATGAGCAGTTCTTC.

The chain has TRBV14 and TRBJ2-3; D is unresolved. Germline V CDR1 and CDR2: SGHDN, FVKESK. The CDR3 spans 12 residues. V was trimmed by 7 bases and J by 3 bases, leaving 8 bases between them. The CDR3 DNA is TGTGCCAGCAATGGAGCTACAGATACGCAGTATTTT. Translated, it gives CASNGATDTQYF.

This chain uses TRBV18 with TRBJ2-3; D call uncertain. Germline V gene sequence: CDR1 KGHSH, CDR2 LQKENI. There are 12 residues in the CDR3. Trimming left V 3 bases short and J 4 bases short, with 5 bases between. CDR3 sequence: CASSPLPDTQYF. The CDR3, as DNA: TGTGCCAGCTCACCGCTACCAGATACGCAGTATTTT.